The entry below gives a single T cell receptor (beta chain) sequence along with its context. The antigen remains unidentified. The data were taken from a study of shared clonotypes between healthy human individuals. Trimming at V came to 4 bases and at J to 8 bases, leaving 7 bases not matched to a gene. The CDR3 loop spans 15 amino acids. Per the germline V gene, CDR1 is SGHNT and CDR2 is YENEEA. Study results and caveats: Relative to their counterparts shared across all four donors, non-shared clonotypes exhibited diminished generation probabilities.

As originally analysed: Junction-only sequences without quality scores came from ImmunoSEQ, so filtering differed. Method: immunoSEQ multiplex PCR; TCRdb's copy keeps in-frame clones and lacks some. V, J and clone size are taken as reported in that table, and D and trimming were inferred from the DNA itself. The sample holds just over 2,000,000 clones; roughly 96% are singletons and the top ten take 0.1% to 0.15%. The chain uses TRBV11-3 and TRBJ2-1, with 11 bases fitting TRBD2. The specimen sequenced was naive CD4+ T cells sorted from blood. The subset: CD45RA+ positively selected. The source of this sequence is a man aged 18 to 29 in good health. The CDR3 region has the DNA TGTGCCAGCAGCTCGACTAGCGGGATGATGGATGAGCAGTTCTTC. It specifies CASSSTSGMMDEQFF.